In this sample, the clone carrying this T cell receptor (beta chain) turned up many times. The time point here: before trial treatment. Patients eligible had advanced solid tumors without tumor-infiltrating lymphocytes. The sample is drawn from a study of low-dose radiotherapy and immunotherapy resistance in tumors. Overall study context: Nivolumab was given to patients as a 240 mg flat dose every two weeks, and ipilimumab at 1 mg/kg every six weeks. Both were delivered intravenously. At a dose of 200 mg/m2, intravenous cyclophosphamide was given every two weeks, one day before radiation and immunotherapy. Once cycle 1 day 1 began, patients took oral aspirin 300 mg daily for four cycles.

Alpha- and beta-chain coverage of first-strand cDNA came from TRAV- and TRBV-specific primers. It was with a constant-region primer and a V-primer adapter that TCRs were amplified over roughly 18 PCR cycles. TCRdb reanalysed the reads using MiXCR and keeps one entry per CDR3 protein. The repertoire holds almost 40,000 distinct CDR3 sequences, with roughly 28% as singletons. The germline V gene has CDR1 SEHNR and CDR2 FQNEAQ (reference sequence). Trimming cost V 5 bases and J 4 bases, with 21 bases left between them. This CDR3 comprises 16 residues. This sequence was found in a male donor with gallbladder cancer. The rearrangement joins TRBV7-9 to TRBJ2-7; D is unresolved. The sample here was PBMCs, taken before treatment. The CDR3 nucleotides read TGTGCCAGCAGCCTCGGTCCCCGTATTTCGGGTTACGAGCAGTACTTC. It specifies CASSLGPRISGYEQYF.